This TCR beta chain was captured in a study of regulatory T cells in long-lasting Graves disease. This CDR3 region has 14 residues. Germline CDR1 is MDHEN and CDR2 is SYDVKM. V shed 0 bases, J shed 3 bases, and the junction held 0 bases outside the gene matches. Sample time point: persistent/refractory GD, antithyroid drugs over 5 years with positive TRAb. After RNA was extracted from PBMCs, the TCR library was made from it. This clonotype was counted many times. Its antigen is still unknown. General study points: TRBV28, TRBJ1-2 and TRBJ2-5 were favored in persistent disease. TCR diversity was lower in persistent than newly diagnosed Graves' disease. Those with persistent disease had in common more public clonotypes (about 2,500) than new patients (roughly 930).

CDR3-region Arm-PCR and iRepertoire HTBI primers produced the TCR beta libraries. Using its own MiXCR run on the multiplex PCR reads, TCRdb lists one record per CDR3 protein. Of about 470,000 distinct CDR3 sequences in the sample, around 21% were seen once. This specimen was peripheral blood mononuclear cells (PBMCs), taken when the disease was refractory, from a patient treated with antithyroid drugs. The chain links TRBV28 to TRBJ2-5; 8 positions agree with TRBD2. The TCR comes from a female donor with Graves disease. CDR3 nucleotide sequence: TGTGCCAGCAGTTTATGGGGACTAGAAGAGACCCAGTACTTC. This encodes CASSLWGLEETQYF.